This T cell receptor (beta chain) was sequenced during a study of glioma-infiltrating T cells after dendritic cell vaccination. The primer mix had 60 V beta and 13 J beta primers. Profiling relied on immunoSEQ multiplex PCR, and the TCRdb table lists in-frame clones only, not all of them. The table shows about 92,000 clones, with 85% to 90% occurring only once. The study's findings and limits: The cohort had few patients with full blood and tumor sets.

As concerns this clone: The antigen is undetermined.

There are 15 residues in the CDR3. V was clipped by 5 bases and J by 7 bases; unmatched bases: 8. Germline V gene sequence: CDR1 MNHEY, CDR2 SMNVEV (reference sequence). The chain uses TRBV27 and TRBJ2-1, with 10 positions matching TRBD1. The sequenced sample was blood, obtained before dendritic cell vaccination. The receptor was derived from a human donor with glioblastoma. CDR3 protein: CASSADRGVKNEQFF. The CDR3 DNA reads as TGTGCCAGCAGTGCGGACAGGGGGGTCAAGAATGAGCAGTTCTTC.